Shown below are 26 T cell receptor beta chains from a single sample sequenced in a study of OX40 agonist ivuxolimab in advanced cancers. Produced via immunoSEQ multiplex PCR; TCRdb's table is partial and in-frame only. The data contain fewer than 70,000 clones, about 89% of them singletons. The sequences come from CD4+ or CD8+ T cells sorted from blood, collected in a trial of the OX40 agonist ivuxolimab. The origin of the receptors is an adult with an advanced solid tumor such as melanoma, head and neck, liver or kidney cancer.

CDR3 loop: CASSESWTGVYEQYF. The CDR3 nucleotides read TGTGCCAGCAGTGAAAGCTGGACAGGGGTCTACGAGCAGTACTTC. This chain uses TRBV6-1 with TRBJ2-7, with 9 bases aligning to TRBD1. With 2 bases clipped from V and 3 bases from J, the junction kept 5 bases outside the gene matches. This CDR3 region has 15 residues. The germline V gene encodes CDR1 MNHNS and CDR2 SASEGT.

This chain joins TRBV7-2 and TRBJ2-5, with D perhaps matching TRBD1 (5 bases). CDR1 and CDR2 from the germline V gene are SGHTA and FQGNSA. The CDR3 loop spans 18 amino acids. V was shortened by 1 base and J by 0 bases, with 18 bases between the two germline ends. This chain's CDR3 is CASSLGPTGGENQETQYF. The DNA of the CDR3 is TGTGCCAGCAGCTTAGGGCCTACAGGTGGGGAAAACCAAGAGACCCAGTACTTC. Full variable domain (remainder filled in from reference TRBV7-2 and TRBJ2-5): GAGVSQSPSNKVTEKGKDVELRCDPISGHTALYWYRQSLGQGLEFLIYFQGNSAPDKSGLPSDRFSAERTGGSVSTLTIQRTQQEDSAVYLCASSLGPTGGENQETQYFGPGTRLLVL.

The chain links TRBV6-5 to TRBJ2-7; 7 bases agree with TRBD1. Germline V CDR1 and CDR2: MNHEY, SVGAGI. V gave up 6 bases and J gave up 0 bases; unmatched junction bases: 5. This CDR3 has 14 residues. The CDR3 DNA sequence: TGTGCCAGCAGAAGACAGGGAAACTCCTACGAGCAGTACTTC. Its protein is CASRRQGNSYEQYF.

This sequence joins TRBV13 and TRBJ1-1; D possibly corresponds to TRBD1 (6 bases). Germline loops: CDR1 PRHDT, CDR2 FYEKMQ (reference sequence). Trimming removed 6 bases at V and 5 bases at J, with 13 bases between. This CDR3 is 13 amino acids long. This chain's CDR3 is CASSRTGATEAFF. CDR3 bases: TGTGCCAGCAGTAGGACGGGGGCGACTGAAGCTTTCTTT.

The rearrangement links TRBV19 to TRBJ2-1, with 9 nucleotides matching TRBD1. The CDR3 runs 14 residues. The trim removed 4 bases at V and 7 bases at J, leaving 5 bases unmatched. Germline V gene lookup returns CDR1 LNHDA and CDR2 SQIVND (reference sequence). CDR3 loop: CASSTGQGWNEQFF. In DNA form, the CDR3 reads TGTGCCAGTAGTACAGGACAGGGGTGGAATGAGCAGTTCTTC.

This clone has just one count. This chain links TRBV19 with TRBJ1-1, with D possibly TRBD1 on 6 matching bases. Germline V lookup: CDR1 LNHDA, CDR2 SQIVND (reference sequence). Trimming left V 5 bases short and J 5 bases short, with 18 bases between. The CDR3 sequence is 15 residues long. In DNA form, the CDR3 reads TGTGCCAGTAGTCTCCTGGGGGAAGGGGGGACTGAAGCTTTCTTT. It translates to CASSLLGEGGTEAFF.

The CDR3 DNA reads as TGTGCCAGCAGCCCACACCGGGCTAGCGGGAAATACGAGCAGTACTTC. It translates to CASSPHRASGKYEQYF. The chain is built from TRBV14 and TRBJ2-7, with 9 bases that match TRBD2. The CDR3 consists of 16 residues. Germline V gene data show CDR1 as SGHDN and CDR2 as FVKESK. J gave up 4 bases and V 4 bases, and 11 bases lay outside the gene matches.

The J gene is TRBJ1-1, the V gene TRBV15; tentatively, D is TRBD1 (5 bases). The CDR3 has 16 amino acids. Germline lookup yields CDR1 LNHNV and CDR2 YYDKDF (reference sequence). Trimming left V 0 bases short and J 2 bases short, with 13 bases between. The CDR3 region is CATSRDRAGSNTEAFF. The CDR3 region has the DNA TGTGCCACCAGCAGAGATCGGGCAGGGAGCAACACTGAAGCTTTCTTT.

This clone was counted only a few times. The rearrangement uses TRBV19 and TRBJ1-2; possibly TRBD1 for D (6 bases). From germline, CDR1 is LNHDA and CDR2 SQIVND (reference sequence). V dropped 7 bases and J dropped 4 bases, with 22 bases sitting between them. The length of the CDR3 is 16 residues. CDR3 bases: TGTGCCAGTACCCGATCGACAGGCTCCAATCCCTATGGCTACACCTTC. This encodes CASTRSTGSNPYGYTF.

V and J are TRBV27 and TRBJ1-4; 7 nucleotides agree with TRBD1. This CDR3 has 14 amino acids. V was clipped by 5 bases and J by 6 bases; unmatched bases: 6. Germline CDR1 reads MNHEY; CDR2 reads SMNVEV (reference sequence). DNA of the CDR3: TGTGCCAGCAGTAGGGGACAGCCCCATGAAAAACTGTTTTTT. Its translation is CASSRGQPHEKLFF.

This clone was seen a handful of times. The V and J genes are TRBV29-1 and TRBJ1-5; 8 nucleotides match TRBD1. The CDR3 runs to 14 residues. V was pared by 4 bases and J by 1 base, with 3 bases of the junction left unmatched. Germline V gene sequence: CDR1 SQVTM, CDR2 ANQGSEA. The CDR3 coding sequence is TGCAGCGTTGTACAGGGGGGAAGCAATCAGCCCCAGCATTTT. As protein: CSVVQGGSNQPQHF.

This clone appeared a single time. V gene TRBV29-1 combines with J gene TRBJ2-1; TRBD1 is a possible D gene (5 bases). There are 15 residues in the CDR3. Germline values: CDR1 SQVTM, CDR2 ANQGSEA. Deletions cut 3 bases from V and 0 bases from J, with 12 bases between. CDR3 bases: TGCAGCGTTGACAGGGCTTCGAGCTCCTACAATGAGCAGTTCTTC. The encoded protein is CSVDRASSSYNEQFF.

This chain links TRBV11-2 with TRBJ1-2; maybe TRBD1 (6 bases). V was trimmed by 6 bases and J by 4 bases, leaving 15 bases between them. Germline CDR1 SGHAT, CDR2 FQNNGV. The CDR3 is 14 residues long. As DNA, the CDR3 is TGTGCCAGCAGTCTAGGTGGGGGCGCCTATGGCTACACCTTC. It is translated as CASSLGGGAYGYTF.

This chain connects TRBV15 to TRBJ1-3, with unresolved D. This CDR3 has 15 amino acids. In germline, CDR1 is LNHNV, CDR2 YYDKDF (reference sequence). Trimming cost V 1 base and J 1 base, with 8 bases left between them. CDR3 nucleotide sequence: TGTGCCACCAGCAGAGTAACTGGGTCTGGAAACACCATATATTTT. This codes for CATSRVTGSGNTIYF. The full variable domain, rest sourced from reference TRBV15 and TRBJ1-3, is DAMVIQNPRYQVTQFGKPVTLSCSQTLNHNVMYWYQQKSSQAPKLLFHYYDKDFNNEADTPDNFQSRRPNTSFCFLDIRSPGLGDTAMYLCATSRVTGSGNTIYFGEGSWLTVV.

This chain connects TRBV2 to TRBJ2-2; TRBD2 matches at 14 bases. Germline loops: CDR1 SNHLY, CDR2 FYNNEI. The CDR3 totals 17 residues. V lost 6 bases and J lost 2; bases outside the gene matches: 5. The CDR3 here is CASSRTSGRTNTGELFF. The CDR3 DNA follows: TGTGCCAGCAGCCGGACTAGCGGGAGGACAAACACCGGGGAGCTGTTTTTT.

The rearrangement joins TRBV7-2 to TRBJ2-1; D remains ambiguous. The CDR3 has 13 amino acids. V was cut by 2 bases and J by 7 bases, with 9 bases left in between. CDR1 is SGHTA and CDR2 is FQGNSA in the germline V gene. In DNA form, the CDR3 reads TGTGCCAGCAGCTTAAGCACGTCAAATGAGCAGTTCTTC. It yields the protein CASSLSTSNEQFF.

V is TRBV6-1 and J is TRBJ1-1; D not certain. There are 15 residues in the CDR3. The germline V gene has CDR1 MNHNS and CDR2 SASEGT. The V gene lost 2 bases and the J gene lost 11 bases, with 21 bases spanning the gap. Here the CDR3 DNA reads TGTGCCAGCAGTGAATTGGGGTCGATGGGGAGAGAGGCTTTCTTT. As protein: CASSELGSMGREAFF.

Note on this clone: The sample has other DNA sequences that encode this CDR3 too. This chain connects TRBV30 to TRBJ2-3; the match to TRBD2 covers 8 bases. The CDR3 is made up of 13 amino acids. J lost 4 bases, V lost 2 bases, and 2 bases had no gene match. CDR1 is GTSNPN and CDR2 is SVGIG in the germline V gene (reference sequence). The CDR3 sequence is CAWSPGGADTQYF. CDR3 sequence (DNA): TGTGCCTGGAGTCCCGGGGGGGCAGATACGCAGTATTTT.

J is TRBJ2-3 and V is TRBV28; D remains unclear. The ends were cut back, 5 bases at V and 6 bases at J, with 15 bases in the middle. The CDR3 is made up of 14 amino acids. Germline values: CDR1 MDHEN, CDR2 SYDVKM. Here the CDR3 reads CASSPPPKGDTQYF. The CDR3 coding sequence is TGTGCCAGCAGTCCCCCCCCTAAAGGGGATACGCAGTATTTT.

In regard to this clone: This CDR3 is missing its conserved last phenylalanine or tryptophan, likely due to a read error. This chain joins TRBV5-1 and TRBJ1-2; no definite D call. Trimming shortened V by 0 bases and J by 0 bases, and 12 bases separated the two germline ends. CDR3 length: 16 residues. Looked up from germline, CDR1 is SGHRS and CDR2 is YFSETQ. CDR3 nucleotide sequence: TGCGCCAGCAGCTTGGCGCCAGACTTAGCTAACTATGGCTACACCTCC. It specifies CASSLAPDLANYGYTS.

The CDR3 loop is CASSAQVEGSGELFF. The CDR3 DNA follows: TGTGCCAGCAGCGCCCAGGTCGAGGGGTCCGGGGAGCTGTTTTTT. The rearrangement links TRBV13 to TRBJ2-2; D tentatively fits TRBD1 or TRBD2 (5 bases each). This CDR3 spans 15 amino acids. Germline V gene lookup returns CDR1 PRHDT and CDR2 FYEKMQ (reference sequence). Trimming stripped 5 bases from V and 6 bases from J, with 16 bases between.

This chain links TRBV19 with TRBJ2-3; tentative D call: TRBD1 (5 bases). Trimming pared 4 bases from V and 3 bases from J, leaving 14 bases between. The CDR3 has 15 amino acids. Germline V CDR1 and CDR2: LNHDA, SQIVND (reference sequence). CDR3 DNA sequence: TGTGCCAGTAGTACTGACAGAGTAGAGACAGATACGCAGTATTTT. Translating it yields CASSTDRVETDTQYF.

This CDR3 reads CASSVGPPYEQYF. The CDR3 DNA follows: TGTGCCAGCAGCGTTGGACCTCCCTACGAGCAGTACTTC. The rearrangement joins TRBV9 to TRBJ2-5, with no clear D. The J call is doubtful: the DNA matches TRBJ2-7 better. The CDR3 length is 13 residues. Germline-derived CDR1 and CDR2 are SGDLS and YYNGEE.

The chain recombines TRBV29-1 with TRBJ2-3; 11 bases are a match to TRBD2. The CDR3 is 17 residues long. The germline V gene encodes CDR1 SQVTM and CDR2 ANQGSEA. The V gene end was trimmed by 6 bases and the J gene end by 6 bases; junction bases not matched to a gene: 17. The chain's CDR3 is CSVIIRIAGGPRDTQYF. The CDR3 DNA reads TGCAGCGTGATAATTCGGATAGCGGGAGGGCCTCGGGATACGCAGTATTTT.

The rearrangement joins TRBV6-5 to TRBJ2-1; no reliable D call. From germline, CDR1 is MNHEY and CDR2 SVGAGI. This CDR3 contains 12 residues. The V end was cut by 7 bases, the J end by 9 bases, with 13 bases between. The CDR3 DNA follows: TGTGCCAGCATGAGGACGTCTGGTGAGCAGTTCTTC. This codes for CASMRTSGEQFF.

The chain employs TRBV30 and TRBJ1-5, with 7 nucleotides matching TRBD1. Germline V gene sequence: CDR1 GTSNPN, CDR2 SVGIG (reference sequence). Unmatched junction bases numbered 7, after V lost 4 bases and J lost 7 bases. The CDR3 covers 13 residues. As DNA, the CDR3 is TGTGCCTGGATACGCCAGGGGGTCCAGCCCCAGCATTTT. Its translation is CAWIRQGVQPQHF.